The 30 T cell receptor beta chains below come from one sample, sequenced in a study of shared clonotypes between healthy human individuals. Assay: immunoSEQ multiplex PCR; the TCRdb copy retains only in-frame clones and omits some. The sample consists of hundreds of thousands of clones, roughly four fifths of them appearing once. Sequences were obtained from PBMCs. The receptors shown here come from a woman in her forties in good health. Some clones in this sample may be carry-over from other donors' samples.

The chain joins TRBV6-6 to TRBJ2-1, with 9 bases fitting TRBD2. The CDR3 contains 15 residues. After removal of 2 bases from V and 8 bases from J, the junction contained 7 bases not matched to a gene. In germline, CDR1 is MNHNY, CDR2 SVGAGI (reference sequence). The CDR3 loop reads CASSYGIAGVYEQFF. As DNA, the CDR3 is TGTGCCAGCAGTTACGGGATAGCGGGAGTTTATGAGCAGTTCTTC.

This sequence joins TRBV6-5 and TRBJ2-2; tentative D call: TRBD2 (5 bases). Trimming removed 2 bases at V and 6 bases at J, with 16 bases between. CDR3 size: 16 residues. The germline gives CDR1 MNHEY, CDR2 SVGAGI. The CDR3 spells CASSYIGESRPGELFF. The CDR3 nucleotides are TGTGCCAGCAGTTACATTGGGGAGAGTAGGCCCGGGGAGCTGTTTTTT.

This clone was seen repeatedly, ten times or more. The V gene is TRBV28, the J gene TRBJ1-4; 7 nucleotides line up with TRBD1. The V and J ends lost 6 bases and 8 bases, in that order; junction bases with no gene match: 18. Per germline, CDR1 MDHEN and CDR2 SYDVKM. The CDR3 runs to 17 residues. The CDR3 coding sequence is TGTGCCAGCAGCGTTTCTGGGGCCGACAGGGCTTTGGAAAAACTGTTTTTT. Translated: CASSVSGADRALEKLFF.

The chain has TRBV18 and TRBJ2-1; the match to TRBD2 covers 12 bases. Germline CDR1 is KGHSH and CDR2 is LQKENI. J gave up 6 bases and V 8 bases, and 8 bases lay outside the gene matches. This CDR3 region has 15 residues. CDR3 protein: CASKATSGSSNEQFF. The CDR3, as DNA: TGTGCCAGCAAGGCGACTAGCGGGAGCAGCAATGAGCAGTTCTTC.

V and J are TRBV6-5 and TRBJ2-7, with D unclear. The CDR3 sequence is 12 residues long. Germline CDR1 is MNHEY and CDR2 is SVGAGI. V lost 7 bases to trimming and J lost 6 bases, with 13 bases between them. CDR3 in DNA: TGTGCCAGCAATAGGGTTGGCGGCGAGCAGTACTTC. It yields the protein CASNRVGGEQYF.

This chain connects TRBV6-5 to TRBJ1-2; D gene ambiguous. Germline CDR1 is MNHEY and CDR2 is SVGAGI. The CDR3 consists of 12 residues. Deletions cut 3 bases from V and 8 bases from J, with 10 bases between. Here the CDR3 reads CASSYTGEGYTF. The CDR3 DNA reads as TGTGCCAGCAGTTATACCGGGGAAGGCTACACCTTC.

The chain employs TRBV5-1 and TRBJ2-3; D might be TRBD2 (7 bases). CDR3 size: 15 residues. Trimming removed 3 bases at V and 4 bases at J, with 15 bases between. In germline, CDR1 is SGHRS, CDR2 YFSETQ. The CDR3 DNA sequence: TGCGCCAGCAGCTCAGGGGAGGGGGTGCCAGATACGCAGTATTTT. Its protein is CASSSGEGVPDTQYF. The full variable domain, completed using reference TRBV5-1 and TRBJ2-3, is KAGVTQTPRYLIKTRGQQVTLSCSPISGHRSVSWYQQTPGQGLQFLFEYFSETQRNKGNFPGRFSGRQFSNSRSEMNVSTLELGDSALYLCASSSGEGVPDTQYFGPGTRLTVL.

The chain's CDR3 is CAWSEGQIYTDTQYF. The DNA for the CDR3 is TGTGCCTGGAGTGAGGGACAGATCTACACAGATACGCAGTATTTT. The chain recombines TRBV30 with TRBJ2-3; 7 bases are shared with TRBD1. The CDR3 has 15 amino acids. Germline V lookup: CDR1 GTSNPN, CDR2 SVGIG (reference sequence). V was clipped by 1 base and J by 2 bases; unmatched bases: 6. Full variable domain (rest looked up from reference TRBV30 and TRBJ2-3): SQTIHQWPATLVQPVGSPLSLECTVEGTSNPNLYWYRQAAGRGLQLLFYSVGIGQISSEVPQNLSASRPQDRQFILSSKKLLLSDSGFYLCAWSEGQIYTDTQYFGPGTRLTVL.

This CDR3 is CASSSGTVATGELFF. The CDR3 DNA follows: TGTGCCAGCAGTTCCGGGACAGTGGCCACCGGGGAGCTGTTTTTT. The chain couples TRBV27 to TRBJ2-2, with 7 nucleotides matching TRBD1. The J segment lost 4 bases and the V segment lost 4 bases, leaving 6 bases of the junction unmatched. The germline CDR1 and CDR2 sequences are MNHEY and SMNVEV (reference sequence). CDR3 length: 15 amino acids.

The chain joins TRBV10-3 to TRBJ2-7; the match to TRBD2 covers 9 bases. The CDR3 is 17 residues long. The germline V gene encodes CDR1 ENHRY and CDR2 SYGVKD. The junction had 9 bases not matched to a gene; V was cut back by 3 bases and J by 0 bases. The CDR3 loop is CAISERLAGGNSYEQYF. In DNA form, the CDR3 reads TGTGCCATCAGTGAACGGCTGGCGGGAGGGAACTCCTACGAGCAGTACTTC.

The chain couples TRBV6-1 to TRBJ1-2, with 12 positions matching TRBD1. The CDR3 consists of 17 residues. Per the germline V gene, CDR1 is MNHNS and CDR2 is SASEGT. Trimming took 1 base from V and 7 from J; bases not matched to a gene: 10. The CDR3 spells CASSEETGTGGGGGYTF. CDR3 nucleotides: TGTGCCAGCAGTGAAGAAACCGGGACAGGGGGCGGAGGTGGCTACACCTTC.

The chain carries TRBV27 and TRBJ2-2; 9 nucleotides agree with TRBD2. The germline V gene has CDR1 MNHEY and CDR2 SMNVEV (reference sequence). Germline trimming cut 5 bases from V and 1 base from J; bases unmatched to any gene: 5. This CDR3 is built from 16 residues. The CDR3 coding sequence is TGTGCCAGCAGTGCCCGTAGCGGGGGGAACACCGGGGAGCTGTTTTTT. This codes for CASSARSGGNTGELFF.

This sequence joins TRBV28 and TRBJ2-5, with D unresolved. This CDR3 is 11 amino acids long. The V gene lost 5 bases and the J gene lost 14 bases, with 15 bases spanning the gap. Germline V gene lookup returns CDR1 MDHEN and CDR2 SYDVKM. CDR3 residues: CASSLGSWGYF. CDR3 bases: TGTGCCAGCAGTCTCGGGTCCTGGGGTTACTTC.

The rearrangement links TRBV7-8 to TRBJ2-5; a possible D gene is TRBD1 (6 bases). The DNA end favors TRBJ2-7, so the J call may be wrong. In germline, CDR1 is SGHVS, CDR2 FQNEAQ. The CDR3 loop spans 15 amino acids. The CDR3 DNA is TGTGCCAGCAGCCACAGGGACCATCTCTCCTACGAGCAGTACTTC. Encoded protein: CASSHRDHLSYEQYF.

The CDR3, as DNA: TGTGCCAGCAGCCGAGGGGGCAGGGGGCGTTCGGCCCCGTATGGCTACACCTTC. Translating it yields CASSRGGRGRSAPYGYTF. The genes are TRBV11-2 and TRBJ1-2, with 8 bases aligning to TRBD1. The CDR3 has 18 residues. Germline V CDR1 and CDR2: SGHAT, FQNNGV. The J segment lost 5 bases and the V segment lost 5 bases, leaving 19 bases of the junction unmatched.

CDR3 amino acids: CASRRSGTQETQYF. CDR3 coding DNA: TGTGCCAGCCGCAGGAGCGGGACGCAAGAGACCCAGTACTTC. The V call is TRBV7-9, the J call TRBJ2-5; 7 bases fit TRBD2. The trim removed 8 bases at V and 2 bases at J, leaving 8 bases unmatched. Germline values: CDR1 SEHNR, CDR2 FQNEAQ (reference sequence). The length of the CDR3 is 14 residues.

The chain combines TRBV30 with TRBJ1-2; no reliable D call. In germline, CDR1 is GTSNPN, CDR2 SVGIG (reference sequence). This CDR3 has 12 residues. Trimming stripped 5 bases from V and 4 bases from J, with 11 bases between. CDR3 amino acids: CAWAPTTYGYTF. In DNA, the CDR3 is TGTGCCTGGGCTCCAACGACCTATGGCTACACCTTC.

CDR3 protein: CASSQGTGGGETQYF. In DNA form, the CDR3 reads TGTGCCAGCAGCCAGGGGACAGGGGGCGGGGAGACCCAGTACTTC. V usage is TRBV4-2 and J usage is TRBJ2-5, with 12 positions matching TRBD1. The V and J ends lost 3 bases and 5 bases, in that order; junction bases with no gene match: 4. Germline V gene sequence: CDR1 LGHNA, CDR2 YNFKEQ. The CDR3 is 15 amino acids.

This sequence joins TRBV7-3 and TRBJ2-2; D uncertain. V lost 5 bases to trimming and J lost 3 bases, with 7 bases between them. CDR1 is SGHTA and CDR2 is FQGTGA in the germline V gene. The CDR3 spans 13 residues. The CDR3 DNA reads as TGTGCCAGCAGCAACAGTTACACCGGGGAGCTGTTTTTT. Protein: CASSNSYTGELFF.

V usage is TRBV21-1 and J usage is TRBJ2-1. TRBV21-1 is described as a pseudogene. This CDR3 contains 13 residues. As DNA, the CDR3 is TGTGCCACCCGGGACCCATCCTACAATGAGCAGTTCTTC. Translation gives CATRDPSYNEQFF.

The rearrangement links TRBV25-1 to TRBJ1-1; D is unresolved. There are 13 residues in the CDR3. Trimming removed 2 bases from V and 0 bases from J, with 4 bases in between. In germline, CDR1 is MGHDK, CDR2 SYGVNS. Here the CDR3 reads CASSETLNTEAFF. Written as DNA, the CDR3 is TGTGCCAGCAGTGAAACACTGAACACTGAAGCTTTCTTT.

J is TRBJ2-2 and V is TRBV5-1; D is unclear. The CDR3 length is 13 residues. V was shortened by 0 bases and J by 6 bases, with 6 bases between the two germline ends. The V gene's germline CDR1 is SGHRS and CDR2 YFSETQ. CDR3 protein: CASSLERPGELFF. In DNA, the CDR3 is TGCGCCAGCAGCTTGGAGCGTCCCGGGGAGCTGTTTTTT. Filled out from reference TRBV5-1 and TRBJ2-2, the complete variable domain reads KAGVTQTPRYLIKTRGQQVTLSCSPISGHRSVSWYQQTPGQGLQFLFEYFSETQRNKGNFPGRFSGRQFSNSRSEMNVSTLELGDSALYLCASSLERPGELFFGEGSRLTVL.

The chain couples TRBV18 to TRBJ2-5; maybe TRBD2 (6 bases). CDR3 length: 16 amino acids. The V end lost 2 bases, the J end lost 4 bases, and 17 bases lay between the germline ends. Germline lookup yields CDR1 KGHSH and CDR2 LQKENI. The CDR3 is CASSPTGGQGLETQYF. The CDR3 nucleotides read TGTGCCAGCTCACCAACCGGGGGTCAGGGTCTAGAGACCCAGTACTTC.

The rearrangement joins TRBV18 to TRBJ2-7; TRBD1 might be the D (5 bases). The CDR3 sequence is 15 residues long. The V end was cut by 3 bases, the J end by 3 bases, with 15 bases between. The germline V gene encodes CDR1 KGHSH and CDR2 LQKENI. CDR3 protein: CASSPSGFRDYEQYF. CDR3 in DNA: TGTGCCAGCTCACCCTCAGGGTTTAGGGACTACGAGCAGTACTTC. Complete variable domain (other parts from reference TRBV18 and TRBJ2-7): NAGVMQNPRHLVRRRGQEARLRCSPMKGHSHVYWYRQLPEEGLKFMVYLQKENIIDESGMPKERFSAEFPKEGPSILRIQQVVRGDSAAYFCASSPSGFRDYEQYFGPGTRLTVT.

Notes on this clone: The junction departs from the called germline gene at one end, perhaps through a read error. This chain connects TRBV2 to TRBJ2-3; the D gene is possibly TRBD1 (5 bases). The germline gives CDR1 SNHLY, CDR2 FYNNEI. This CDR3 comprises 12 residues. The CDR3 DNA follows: TGTGCCAGCAGTGAACCGACAGACACGCAGTATTTT. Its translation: CASSEPTDTQYF.

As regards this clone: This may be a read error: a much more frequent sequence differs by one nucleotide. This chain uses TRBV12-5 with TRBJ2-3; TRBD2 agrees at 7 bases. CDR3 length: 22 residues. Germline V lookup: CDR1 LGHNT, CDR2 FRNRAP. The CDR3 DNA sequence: TGTGCTAGTTGTTTCACCTCAGCAATTCGTCTACGGGAGGTCTATGACACAGATACGCAGTATTTT. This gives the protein CASCFTSAIRLREVYDTDTQYF.

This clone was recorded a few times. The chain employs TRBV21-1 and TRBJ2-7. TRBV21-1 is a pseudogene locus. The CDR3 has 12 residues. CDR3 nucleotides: TGTGCCAGCAGCAAAGCGCTCTACGAGCAGTACTTC. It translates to CASSKALYEQYF.

CDR3 in DNA: TGTGCCAGCAGTCCTATACCCCCGGGGAATGAGCAGTTCTTC. This gives the protein CASSPIPPGNEQFF. This chain connects TRBV27 to TRBJ2-1; TRBD2 might be the D (5 bases). From germline, CDR1 is MNHEY and CDR2 SMNVEV (reference sequence). Trimming removed 5 bases at V and 7 bases at J, with 15 bases between. The CDR3 extends over 14 amino acids.

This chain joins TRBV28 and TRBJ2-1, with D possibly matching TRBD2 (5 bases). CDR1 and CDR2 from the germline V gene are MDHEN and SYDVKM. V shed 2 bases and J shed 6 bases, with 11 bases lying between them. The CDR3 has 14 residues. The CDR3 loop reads CASSLPVEGNEQFF. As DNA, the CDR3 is TGTGCCAGCAGTTTACCCGTAGAGGGCAATGAGCAGTTCTTC.

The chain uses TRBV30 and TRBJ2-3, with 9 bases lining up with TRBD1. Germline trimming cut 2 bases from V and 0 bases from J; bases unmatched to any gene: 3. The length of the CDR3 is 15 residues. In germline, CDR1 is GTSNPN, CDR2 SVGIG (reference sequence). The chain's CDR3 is CAWSRQGGSTDTQYF. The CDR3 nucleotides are TGTGCCTGGAGTAGACAGGGGGGTAGCACAGATACGCAGTATTTT.